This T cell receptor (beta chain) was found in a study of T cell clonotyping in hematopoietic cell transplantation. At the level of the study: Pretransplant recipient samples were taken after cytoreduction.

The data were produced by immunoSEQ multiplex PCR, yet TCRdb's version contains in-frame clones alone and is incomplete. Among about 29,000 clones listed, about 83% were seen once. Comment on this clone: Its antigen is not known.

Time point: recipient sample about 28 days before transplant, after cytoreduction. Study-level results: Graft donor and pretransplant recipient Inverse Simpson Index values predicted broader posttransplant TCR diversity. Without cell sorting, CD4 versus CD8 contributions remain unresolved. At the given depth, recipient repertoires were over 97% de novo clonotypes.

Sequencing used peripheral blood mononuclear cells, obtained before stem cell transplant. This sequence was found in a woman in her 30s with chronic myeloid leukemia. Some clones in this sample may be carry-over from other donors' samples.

The CDR3 sequence: CAISEMNVGWNEQFF. The CDR3 coding sequence is TGTGCCATCAGTGAGATGAACGTGGGTTGGAATGAGCAGTTCTTC. This chain connects TRBV10-3 to TRBJ2-1; D unresolved. V lost 2 bases, J lost 7 bases, and 15 bases lay in between. CDR1 and CDR2 from the germline V gene are ENHRY and SYGVKD. CDR3 length: 15 amino acids.